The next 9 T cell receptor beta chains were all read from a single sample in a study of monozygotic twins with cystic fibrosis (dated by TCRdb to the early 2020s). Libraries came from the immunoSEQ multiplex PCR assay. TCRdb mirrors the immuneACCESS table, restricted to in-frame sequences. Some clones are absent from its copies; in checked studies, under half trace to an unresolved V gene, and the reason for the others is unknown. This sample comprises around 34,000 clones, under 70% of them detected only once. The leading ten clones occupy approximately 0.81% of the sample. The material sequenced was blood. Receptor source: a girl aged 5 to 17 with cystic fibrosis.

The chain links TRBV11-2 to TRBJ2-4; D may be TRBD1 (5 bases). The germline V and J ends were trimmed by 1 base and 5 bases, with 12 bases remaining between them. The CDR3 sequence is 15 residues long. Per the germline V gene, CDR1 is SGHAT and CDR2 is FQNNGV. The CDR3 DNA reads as TGTGCCAGCAGCTTAGGTGCAGGGTATGAAAACATTCAGTACTTC. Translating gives CASSLGAGYENIQYF.

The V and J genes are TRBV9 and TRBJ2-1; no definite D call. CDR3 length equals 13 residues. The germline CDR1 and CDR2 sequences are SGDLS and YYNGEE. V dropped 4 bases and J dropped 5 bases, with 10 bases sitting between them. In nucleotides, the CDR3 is TGTGCCAGCAGCTCCCGACGCGACAATGAGCAGTTCTTC. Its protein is CASSSRRDNEQFF.

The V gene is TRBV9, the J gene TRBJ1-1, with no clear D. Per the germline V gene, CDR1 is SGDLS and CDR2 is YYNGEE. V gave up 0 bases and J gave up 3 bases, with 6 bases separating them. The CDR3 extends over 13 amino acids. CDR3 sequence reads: CASSVGGDTEAFF. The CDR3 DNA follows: TGTGCCAGCAGCGTAGGGGGTGACACTGAAGCTTTCTTT.

CDR3 nucleotide sequence: TGTGCCACGCAGCCGTACAATGAGCAGTTCTTC. Protein: CATQPYNEQFF. This sequence joins TRBV2 and TRBJ2-1; no clear D. The CDR3 is 11 amino acids. CDR1 SNHLY and CDR2 FYNNEI come from the germline V gene. The ends were cut back, 10 bases at V and 4 bases at J, with 8 bases in the middle.

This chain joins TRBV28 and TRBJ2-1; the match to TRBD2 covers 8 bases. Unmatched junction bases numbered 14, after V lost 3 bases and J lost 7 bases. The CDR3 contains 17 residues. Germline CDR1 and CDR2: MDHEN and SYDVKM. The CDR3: CASSFSMISGMVNEQFF. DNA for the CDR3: TGTGCCAGCAGTTTCTCTATGATTAGCGGGATGGTGAATGAGCAGTTCTTC. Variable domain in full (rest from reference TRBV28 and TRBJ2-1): DVKVTQSSRYLVKRTGEKVFLECVQDMDHENMFWYRQDPGLGLRLIYFSYDVKMKEKGDIPEGYSVSREKKERFSLILESASTNQTSMYLCASSFSMISGMVNEQFFGPGTRLTVL.

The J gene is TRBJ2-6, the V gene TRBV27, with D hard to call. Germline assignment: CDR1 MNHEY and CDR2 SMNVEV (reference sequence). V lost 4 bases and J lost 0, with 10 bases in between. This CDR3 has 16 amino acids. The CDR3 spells CASSWKGYSGANVLTF. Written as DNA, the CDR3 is TGTGCCAGCAGTTGGAAAGGGTACTCTGGGGCCAACGTCCTGACTTTC.

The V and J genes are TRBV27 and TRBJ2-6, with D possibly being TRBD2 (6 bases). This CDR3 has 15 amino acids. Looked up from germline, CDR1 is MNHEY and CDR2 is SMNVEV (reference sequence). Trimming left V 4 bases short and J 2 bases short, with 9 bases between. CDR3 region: CASSSRLAGANVLTF. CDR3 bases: TGTGCCAGCAGTTCTAGACTAGCTGGGGCCAACGTCCTGACTTTC.

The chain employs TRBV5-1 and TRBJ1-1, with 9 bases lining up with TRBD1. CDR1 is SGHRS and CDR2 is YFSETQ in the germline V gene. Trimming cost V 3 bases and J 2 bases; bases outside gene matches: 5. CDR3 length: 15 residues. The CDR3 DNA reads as TGCGCCAGCAGCTCGGGACAGGGAATTAACACTGAAGCTTTCTTT. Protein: CASSSGQGINTEAFF.

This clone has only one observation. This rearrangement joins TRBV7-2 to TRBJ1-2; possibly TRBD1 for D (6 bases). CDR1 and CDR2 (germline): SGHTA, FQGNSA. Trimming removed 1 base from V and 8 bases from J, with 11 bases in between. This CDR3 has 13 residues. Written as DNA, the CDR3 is TGTGCCAGCAGCTTAGAAGGGGGAAGGGGCTACACCTTC. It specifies CASSLEGGRGYTF.